This paragraph covers one TCR beta chain sequence. These data are taken from a study of blood T cell repertoires in COVID-19. Generated by immunoSEQ multiplex PCR, the TCRdb table keeps only in-frame clones and is missing some. Of a few hundred thousand clones listed, more than 80% are singletons. The CDR3 totals 17 residues. V and J are TRBV21-1 and TRBJ2-1; TRBD2, the D gene given by the table, was not confirmed from the DNA. TRBV21-1 is annotated as a pseudogene. This sequence was found in a man between 18 and 29 years old who had recovered from COVID-19. Sequenced input: PBMCs or T cells enriched from blood (not recorded which). The CDR3, as DNA: TGTGCCAGCAGAAAGAGGGCCGGGGTTGGGTCCTACAATGAGCAGTTCTTC. It specifies CASRKRAGVGSYNEQFF.